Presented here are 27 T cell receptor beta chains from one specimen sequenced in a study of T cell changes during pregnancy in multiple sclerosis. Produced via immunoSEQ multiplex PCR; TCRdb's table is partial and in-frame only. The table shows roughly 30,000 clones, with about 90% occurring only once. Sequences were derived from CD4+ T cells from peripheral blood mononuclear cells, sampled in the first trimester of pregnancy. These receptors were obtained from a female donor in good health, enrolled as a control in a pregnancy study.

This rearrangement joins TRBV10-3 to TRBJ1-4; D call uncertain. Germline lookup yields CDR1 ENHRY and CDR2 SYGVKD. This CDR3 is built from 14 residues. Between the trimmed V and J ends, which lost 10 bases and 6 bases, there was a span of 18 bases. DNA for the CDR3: TGTGCCACCCGTCCCAATTACGGAGATGAAAAACTGTTTTTT. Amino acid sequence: CATRPNYGDEKLFF.

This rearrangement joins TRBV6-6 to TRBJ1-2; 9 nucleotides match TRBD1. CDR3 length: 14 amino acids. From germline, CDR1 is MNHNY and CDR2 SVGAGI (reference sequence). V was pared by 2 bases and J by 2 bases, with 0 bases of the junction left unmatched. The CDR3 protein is CASSYGQGNYGYTF. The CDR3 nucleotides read TGTGCCAGCAGTTACGGACAGGGGAACTATGGCTACACCTTC.

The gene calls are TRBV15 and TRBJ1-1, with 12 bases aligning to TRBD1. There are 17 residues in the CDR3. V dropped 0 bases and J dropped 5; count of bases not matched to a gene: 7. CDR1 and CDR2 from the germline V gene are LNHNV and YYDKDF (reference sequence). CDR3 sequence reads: CATSREGTGGRRTEAFF. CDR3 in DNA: TGTGCCACCAGCAGAGAGGGGACAGGGGGCCGGCGAACTGAAGCTTTCTTT.

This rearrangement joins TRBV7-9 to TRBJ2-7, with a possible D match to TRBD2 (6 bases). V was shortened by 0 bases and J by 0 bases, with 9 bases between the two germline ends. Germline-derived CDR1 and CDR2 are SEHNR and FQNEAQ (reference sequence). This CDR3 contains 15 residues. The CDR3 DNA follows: TGTGCCAGCAGCTTAGCGGGGGGTCCCTCCTACGAGCAGTACTTC. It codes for CASSLAGGPSYEQYF.

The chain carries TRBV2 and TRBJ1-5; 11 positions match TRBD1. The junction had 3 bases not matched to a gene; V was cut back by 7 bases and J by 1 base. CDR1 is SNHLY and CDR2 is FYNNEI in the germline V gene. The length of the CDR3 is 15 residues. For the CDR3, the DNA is TGTGCCAGCACCGGGACAGGGGGAAGCAATCAGCCCCAGCATTTT. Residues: CASTGTGGSNQPQHF.

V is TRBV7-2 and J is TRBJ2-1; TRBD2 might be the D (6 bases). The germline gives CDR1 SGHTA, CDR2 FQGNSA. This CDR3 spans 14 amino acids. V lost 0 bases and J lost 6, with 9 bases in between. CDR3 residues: CASSLANGGNEQFF. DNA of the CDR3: TGTGCCAGCAGCTTAGCAAACGGGGGCAATGAGCAGTTCTTC.

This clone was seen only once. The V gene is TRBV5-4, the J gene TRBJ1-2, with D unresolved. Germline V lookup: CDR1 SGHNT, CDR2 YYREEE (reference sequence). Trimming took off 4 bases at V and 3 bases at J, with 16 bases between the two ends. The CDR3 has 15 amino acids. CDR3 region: CASSRDSRLDYGYTF. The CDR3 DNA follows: TGTGCCAGCAGCCGTGACTCACGTTTGGACTATGGCTACACCTTC.

This chain's CDR3 is CARGEGEETQYF. In DNA, the CDR3 is TGTGCCAGGGGCGAGGGGGAAGAGACCCAGTACTTC. The chain uses TRBV2 and TRBJ2-5; D is possibly TRBD1 (6 bases). Germline-derived CDR1 and CDR2 are SNHLY and FYNNEI. This CDR3 spans 12 amino acids. Trimming stripped 9 bases from V and 3 bases from J, with 11 bases between.

The CDR3 DNA sequence: TGTGCCAGTAGTATGCAGGGGGATACAGATACGCAGTATTTT. Translation gives CASSMQGDTDTQYF. V and J are TRBV19 and TRBJ2-3; TRBD1 agrees at 7 bases. Germline CDR1 and CDR2: LNHDA and SQIVND (reference sequence). V trimming: 3 bases; J trimming: 3 bases; junction bases outside the gene matches: 3. The CDR3 runs to 14 residues.

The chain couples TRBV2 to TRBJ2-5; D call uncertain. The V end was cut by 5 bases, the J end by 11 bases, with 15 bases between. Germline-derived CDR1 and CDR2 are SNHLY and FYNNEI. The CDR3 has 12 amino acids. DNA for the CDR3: TGTGCCAGCAGTTTCAGCGCTGTGGAGCAGTACTTC. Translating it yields CASSFSAVEQYF.

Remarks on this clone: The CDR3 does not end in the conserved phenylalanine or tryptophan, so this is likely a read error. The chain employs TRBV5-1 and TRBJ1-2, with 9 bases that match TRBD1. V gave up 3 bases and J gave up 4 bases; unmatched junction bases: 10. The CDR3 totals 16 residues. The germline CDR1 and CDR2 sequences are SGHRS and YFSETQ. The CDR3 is CASSYLPGQGAYGYTL. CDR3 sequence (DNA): TGCGCCAGCAGCTACTTACCGGGACAGGGAGCCTATGGCTACACCCTC.

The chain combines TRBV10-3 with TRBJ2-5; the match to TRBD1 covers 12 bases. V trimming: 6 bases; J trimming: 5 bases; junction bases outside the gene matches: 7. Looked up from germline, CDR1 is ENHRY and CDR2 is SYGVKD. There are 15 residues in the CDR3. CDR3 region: CAIRGGQGAQETQYF. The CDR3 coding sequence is TGTGCCATCAGGGGGGGACAGGGGGCGCAGGAGACCCAGTACTTC.

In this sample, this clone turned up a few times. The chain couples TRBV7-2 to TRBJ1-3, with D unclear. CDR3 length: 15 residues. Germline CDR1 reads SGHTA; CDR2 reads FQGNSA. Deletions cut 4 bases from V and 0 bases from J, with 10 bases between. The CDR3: CASSSQLGSGNTIYF. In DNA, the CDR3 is TGTGCCAGCAGCTCCCAACTAGGCTCTGGAAACACCATATATTTT. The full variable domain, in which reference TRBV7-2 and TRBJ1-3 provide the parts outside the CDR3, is GAGVSQSPSNKVTEKGKDVELRCDPISGHTALYWYRQSLGQGLEFLIYFQGNSAPDKSGLPSDRFSAERTGGSVSTLTIQRTQQEDSAVYLCASSSQLGSGNTIYFGEGSWLTVV.

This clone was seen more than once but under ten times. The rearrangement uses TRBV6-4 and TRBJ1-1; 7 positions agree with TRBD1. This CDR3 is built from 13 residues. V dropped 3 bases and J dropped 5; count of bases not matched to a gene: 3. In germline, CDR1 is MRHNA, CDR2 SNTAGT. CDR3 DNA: TGTGCCAGCAGTGAACAGGGACAGACTGAAGCTTTCTTT. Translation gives CASSEQGQTEAFF.

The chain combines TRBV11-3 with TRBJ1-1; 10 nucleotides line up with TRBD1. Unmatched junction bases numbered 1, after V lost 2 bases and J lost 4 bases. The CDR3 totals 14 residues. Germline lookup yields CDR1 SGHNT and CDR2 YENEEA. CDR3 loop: CASSLRQGATEAFF. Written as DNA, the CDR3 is TGTGCCAGCAGCTTAAGACAGGGGGCCACTGAAGCTTTCTTT.

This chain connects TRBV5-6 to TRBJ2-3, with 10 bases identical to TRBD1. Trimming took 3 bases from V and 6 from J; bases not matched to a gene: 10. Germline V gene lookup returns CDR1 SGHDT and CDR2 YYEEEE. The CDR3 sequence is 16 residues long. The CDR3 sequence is CASSSYDRGQGDTQYF. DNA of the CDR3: TGTGCCAGCAGCTCCTATGACAGGGGGCAGGGTGATACGCAGTATTTT.

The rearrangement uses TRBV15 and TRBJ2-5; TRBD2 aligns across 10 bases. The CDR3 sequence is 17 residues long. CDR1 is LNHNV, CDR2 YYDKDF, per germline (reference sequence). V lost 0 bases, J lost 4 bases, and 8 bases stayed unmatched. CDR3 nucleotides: TGTGCCACCAGCAGAGAGCGGAGGACTAGCGGAGGAGAGACCCAGTACTTC. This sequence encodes CATSRERRTSGGETQYF.

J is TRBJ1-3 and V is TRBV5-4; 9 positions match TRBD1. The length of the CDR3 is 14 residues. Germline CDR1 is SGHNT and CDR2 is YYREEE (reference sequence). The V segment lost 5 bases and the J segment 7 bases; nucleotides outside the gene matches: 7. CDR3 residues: CASSPPGQGNTIYF. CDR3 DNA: TGTGCCAGCAGTCCTCCGGGACAGGGCAACACCATATATTTT.

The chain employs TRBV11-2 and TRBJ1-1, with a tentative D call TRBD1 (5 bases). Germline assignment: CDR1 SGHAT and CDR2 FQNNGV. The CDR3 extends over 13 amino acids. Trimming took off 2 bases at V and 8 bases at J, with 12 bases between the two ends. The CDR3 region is CASSLTGLGEAFF. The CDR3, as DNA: TGTGCCAGCAGCTTAACAGGTTTGGGGGAAGCTTTCTTT.

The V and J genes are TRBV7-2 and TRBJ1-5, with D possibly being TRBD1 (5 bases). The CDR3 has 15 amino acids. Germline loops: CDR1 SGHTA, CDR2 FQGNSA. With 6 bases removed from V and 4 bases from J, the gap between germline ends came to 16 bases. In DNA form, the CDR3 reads TGTGCCAGCAGGGGAGGACGGGGGGATAATCAGCCCCAGCATTTT. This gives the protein CASRGGRGDNQPQHF. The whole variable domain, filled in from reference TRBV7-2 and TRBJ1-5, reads GAGVSQSPSNKVTEKGKDVELRCDPISGHTALYWYRQSLGQGLEFLIYFQGNSAPDKSGLPSDRFSAERTGGSVSTLTIQRTQQEDSAVYLCASRGGRGDNQPQHFGDGTRLSIL.

The CDR3 sequence: CASSQGSAKDSPLHF. The CDR3 DNA follows: TGCGCCAGCAGCCAGGGCAGTGCAAAGGATTCACCCCTCCACTTT. The genes are TRBV4-3 and TRBJ1-6; no firm D call. Germline CDR1 and CDR2: LGHNA and YSLEER. The CDR3 runs to 15 residues. With 3 bases removed from V and 8 bases from J, the gap between germline ends came to 14 bases.

The DNA of the CDR3 is TGCGCCAGCAGCCAAGATCTGGGCCCCACTGAAGCTTTCTTT. It translates to CASSQDLGPTEAFF. J is TRBJ1-1 and V is TRBV4-3; D gene uncertain. CDR1 and CDR2 (germline): LGHNA, YSLEER. V lost 0 bases and J 4 bases, leaving 9 bases between the germline ends. This CDR3 spans 14 amino acids.

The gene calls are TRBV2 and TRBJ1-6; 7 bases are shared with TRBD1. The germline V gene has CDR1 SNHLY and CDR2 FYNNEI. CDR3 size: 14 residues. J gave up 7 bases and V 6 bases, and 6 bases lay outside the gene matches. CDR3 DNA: TGTGCCAGCAGAGCCGGGACAGAGAATTCACCCCTCCACTTT. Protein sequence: CASRAGTENSPLHF. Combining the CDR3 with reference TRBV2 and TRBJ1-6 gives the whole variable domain EPEVTQTPSHQVTQMGQEVILRCVPISNHLYFYWYRQILGQKVEFLVSFYNNEISEKSEIFDDQFSVERPDGSNFTLKIRSTKLEDSAMYFCASRAGTENSPLHFGNGTRLTVT.

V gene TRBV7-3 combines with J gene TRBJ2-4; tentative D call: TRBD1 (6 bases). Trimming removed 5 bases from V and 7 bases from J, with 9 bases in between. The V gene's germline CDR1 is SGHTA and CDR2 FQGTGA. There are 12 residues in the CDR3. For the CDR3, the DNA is TGTGCCAGCAGCCGGGACACGAACATTCAGTACTTC. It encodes CASSRDTNIQYF.

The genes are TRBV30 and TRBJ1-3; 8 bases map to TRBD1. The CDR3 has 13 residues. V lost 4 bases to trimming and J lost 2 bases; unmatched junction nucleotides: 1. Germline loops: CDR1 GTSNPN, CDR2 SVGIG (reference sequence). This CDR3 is CAWNRGAGNTIYF. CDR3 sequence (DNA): TGTGCCTGGAACAGGGGGGCTGGAAACACCATATATTTT.

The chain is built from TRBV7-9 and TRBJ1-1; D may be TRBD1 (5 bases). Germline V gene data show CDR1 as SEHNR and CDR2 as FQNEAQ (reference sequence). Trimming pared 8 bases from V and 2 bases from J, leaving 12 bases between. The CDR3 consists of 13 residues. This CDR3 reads CASGPQVNTEAFF. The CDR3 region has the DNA TGTGCCAGCGGGCCACAGGTAAACACTGAAGCTTTCTTT.

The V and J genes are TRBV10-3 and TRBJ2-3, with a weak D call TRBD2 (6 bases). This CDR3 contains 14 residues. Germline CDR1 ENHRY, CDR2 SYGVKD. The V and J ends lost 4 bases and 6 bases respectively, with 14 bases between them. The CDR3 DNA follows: TGTGCCATCAGTGCAGGGAGGCGGGCTGATACGCAGTATTTT. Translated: CAISAGRRADTQYF.